A selection of T cell receptor beta chains follows, all from one sample in a study of metastatic and nonmetastatic thyroid tumors. TCRdb reprocessed the PCR reads using MiXCR. Of 15,000 to 19,000 clones listed, 23% were seen once; the top ten hold around 10%. Material: tumor tissue. The receptors shown here come from a female donor with papillary thyroid cancer or a benign thyroid nodule (not recorded which). Some clones in this sample may be carry-over from other donors' samples. The CDR3 runs from the conserved cysteine through the conserved F or W. The D gene is left open where the match is weak. For some rows the clone size is stated as once, few or many, or as a class when expanded; others skip it.

TRBJ1-4 - TRBV5-1 many CASSVGQNNEKLFF TGCGCCAGCAGTGTGGGGCAGAATAATGAAAAACTGTTTTTT
TRBJ2-7 - TRBV12-3/TRBV12-4 medium-sized CASTSPPATYEQYF TGTGCCAGCACCTCCCCACCCGCAACCTACGAGCAGTACTTC
TRBJ2-7 TRBD2 TRBV27 few CASSSGTSGNYEQYF TGTGCCAGCAGTTCCGGGACTAGCGGGAACTACGAGCAGTACTTC
TRBJ2-3 - TRBV28 few CASSLGTITDTQYF TGTGCCAGCAGTTTGGGTACCATCACAGATACGCAGTATTTT
TRBJ2-3 - TRBV6-1 - CASNSGFSTDTQYF TGTGCCAGCAATAGCGGTTTTAGCACAGATACTCAGTATTTT
TRBJ2-3 TRBD2 TRBV6-1 - CASSPGTSGSSQLDTQYF TGTGCCAGCAGCCCCGGGACTAGCGGGTCCTCACAACTGGATACGCAGTATTTT
TRBJ2-1 - TRBV5-1 - CASSLTTYNEQFF TGCGCCAGCAGCTTAACGACATACAATGAGCAGTTCTTC
TRBJ2-7 TRBD1 TRBV10-3 - CAIKTGTGSNEQYF TGTGCCATCAAGACCGGGACAGGGTCGAACGAGCAGTACTTC
TRBJ2-7 - TRBV4-1 - CASSQDFSEQYF TGCGCCAGCAGCCAAGATTTCTCCGAGCAGTACTTC
TRBJ2-2 - TRBV6-1 many CASSESGTSTGELFF TGTGCCAGCAGTGAAAGCGGAACGAGCACCGGGGAGCTGTTTTTT
TRBJ2-1 TRBD1 TRBV18 many CASSTGSGTGYNEQFF TGTGCCAGCTCTACGGGTTCCGGGACAGGTTACAATGAGCAGTTCTTC
TRBJ1-5 - TRBV10-3 many CAISESQEPYQPQHF TGTGCCATCAGTGAGTCGCAGGAACCCTATCAGCCCCAGCATTTT
TRBJ2-1 TRBD2 TRBV11-3 many CASSHGLVNEQFF TGTGCCAGCAGCCACGGACTAGTGAATGAGCAGTTCTTC
TRBJ1-3 - TRBV5-1 - CASSLSSGGNTIYF TGCGCCAGCAGCTTGAGCTCGGGCGGAAACACCATATATTTT
TRBJ1-5 - TRBV27 many CASSFEGGYGQPQHF TGTGCCAGCAGTTTTGAGGGAGGGTACGGACAGCCCCAGCATTTT
TRBJ2-3 - TRBV3-1 medium-sized CASSQATGHHTDTQYF TGTGCCAGCAGCCAAGCGACAGGCCACCACACAGATACGCAGTATTTT
TRBJ1-6 - TRBV6-5 medium-sized CASSYGTERRSPLHF TGTGCCAGCAGTTACGGGACCGAGCGCCGGTCACCCCTCCACTTT
TRBJ1-5 - TRBV20-1 many CSASRDIGNQPQHF TGCAGTGCTAGCCGGGACATCGGGAATCAGCCCCAGCATTTT
TRBJ1-6 - TRBV27 medium-sized CASSLWQPHSSYNSPLHF TGTGCCAGCAGTTTATGGCAACCCCATAGTTCCTATAATTCACCCCTCCACTTT
TRBJ2-7 TRBD2 TRBV2 few CASSDRLAGEQYF TGTGCCAGCAGCGATCGACTAGCCGGTGAGCAGTACTTC
TRBJ1-5 - TRBV6-1 many CASSPGTGNQPQHF TGTGCCAGCAGTCCTGGGACGGGTAATCAGCCCCAGCATTTT
TRBJ2-2 - TRBV6-2/TRBV6-3 medium-sized CASSYSSTGELFF TGTGCCAGCAGTTACTCGAGCACCGGGGAGCTGTTTTTT
TRBJ2-3 - TRBV20-1 - CIARQRECHTDTQYF TGCATTGCTAGACAACGGGAGTGCCACACAGATACGCAGTATTTT
TRBJ2-1 - TRBV12-3/TRBV12-4 few CASSLLSRDEQFF TGTGCCAGCAGTTTACTGTCGCGGGATGAGCAGTTCTTC
TRBJ2-3 - TRBV11-3 many CASSLGGTDTQYF TGTGCCAGCAGCCTAGGGGGGACAGATACGCAGTATTTT
TRBJ1-5 - TRBV15 - CATRLGSNQPQHF TGTGCCACCAGGTTGGGGTCAAATCAGCCCCAGCATTTT
TRBJ1-6 - TRBV7-9 few CASSLVGPLHF TGTGCCAGCAGCTTAGTTGGTCCCCTCCACTTT